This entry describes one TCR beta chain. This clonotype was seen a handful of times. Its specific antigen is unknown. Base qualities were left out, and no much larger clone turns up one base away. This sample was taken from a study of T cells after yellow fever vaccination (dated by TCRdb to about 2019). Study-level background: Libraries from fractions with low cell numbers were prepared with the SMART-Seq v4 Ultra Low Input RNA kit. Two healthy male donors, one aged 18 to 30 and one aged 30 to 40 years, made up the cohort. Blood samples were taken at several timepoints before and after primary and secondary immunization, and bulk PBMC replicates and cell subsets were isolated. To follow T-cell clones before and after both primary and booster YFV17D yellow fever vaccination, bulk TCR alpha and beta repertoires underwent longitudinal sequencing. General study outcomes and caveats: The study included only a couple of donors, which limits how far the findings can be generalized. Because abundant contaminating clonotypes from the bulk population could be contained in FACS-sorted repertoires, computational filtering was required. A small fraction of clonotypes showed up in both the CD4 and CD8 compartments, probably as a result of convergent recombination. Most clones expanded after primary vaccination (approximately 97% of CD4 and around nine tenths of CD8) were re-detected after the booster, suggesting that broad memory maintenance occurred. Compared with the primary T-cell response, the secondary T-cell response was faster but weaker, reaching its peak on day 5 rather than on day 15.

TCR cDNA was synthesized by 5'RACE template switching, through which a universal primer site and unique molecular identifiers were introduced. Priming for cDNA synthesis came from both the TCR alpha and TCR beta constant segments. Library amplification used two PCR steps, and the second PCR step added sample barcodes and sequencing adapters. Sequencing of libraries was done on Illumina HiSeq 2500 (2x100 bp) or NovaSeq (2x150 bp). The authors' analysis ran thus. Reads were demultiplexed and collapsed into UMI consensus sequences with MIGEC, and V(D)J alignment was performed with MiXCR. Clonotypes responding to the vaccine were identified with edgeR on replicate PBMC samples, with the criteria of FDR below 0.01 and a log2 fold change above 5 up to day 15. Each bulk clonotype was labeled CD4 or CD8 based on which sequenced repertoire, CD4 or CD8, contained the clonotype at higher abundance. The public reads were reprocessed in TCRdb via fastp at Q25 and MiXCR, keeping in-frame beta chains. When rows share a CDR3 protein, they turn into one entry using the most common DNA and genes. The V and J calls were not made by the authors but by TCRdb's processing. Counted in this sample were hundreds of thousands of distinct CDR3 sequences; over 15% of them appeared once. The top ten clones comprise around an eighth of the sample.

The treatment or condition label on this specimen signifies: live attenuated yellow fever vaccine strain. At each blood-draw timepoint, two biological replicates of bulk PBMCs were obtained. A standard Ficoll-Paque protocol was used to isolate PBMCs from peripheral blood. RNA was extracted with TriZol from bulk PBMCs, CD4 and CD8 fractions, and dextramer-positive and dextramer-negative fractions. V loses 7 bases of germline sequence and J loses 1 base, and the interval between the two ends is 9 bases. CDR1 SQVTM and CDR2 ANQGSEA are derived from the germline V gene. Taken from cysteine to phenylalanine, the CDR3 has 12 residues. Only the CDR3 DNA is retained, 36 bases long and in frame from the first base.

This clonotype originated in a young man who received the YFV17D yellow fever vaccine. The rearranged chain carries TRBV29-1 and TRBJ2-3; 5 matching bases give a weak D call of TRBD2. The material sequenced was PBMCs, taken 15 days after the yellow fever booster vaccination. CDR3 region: CSGGDRTDTQYF. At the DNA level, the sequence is TGCAGCGGGGGAGATCGCACAGATACGCAGTATTTT.